This passage covers 24 T cell receptor beta chains from one sample sequenced in a study of T cell repertoires in cytomegalovirus infection. TCRdb called the reads again in MiXCR, with one record for every CDR3 protein. The sample carries about 180,000 distinct CDR3 sequences, approximately 15% recorded once. Input material: PBMCs. These receptors were taken from a human donor in good health (CMV status not recorded). Some clones in this sample may be carry-over from other donors' samples.

In this sample, this clonotype turned up a few times. The rearrangement uses TRBV20-1 and TRBJ2-1; TRBD2 aligns across 7 bases. The CDR3 runs 16 residues. V dropped 1 base and J dropped 0; count of bases not matched to a gene: 6. The germline CDR1 and CDR2 sequences are DFQATT and SNEGSKA (reference sequence). This chain's CDR3 is CSARVPGGSSYNEQFF. CDR3 sequence (DNA): TGCAGTGCTAGAGTACCCGGGGGGAGCTCCTACAATGAGCAGTTCTTC.

This clonotype was seen many times. The chain links TRBV7-2 to TRBJ2-6; D ambiguous. Germline V gene data show CDR1 as SGHTA and CDR2 as FQGNSA. The CDR3 loop spans 15 amino acids. Trimming took 2 bases from V and 0 from J, leaving 5 bases between them. In DNA form, the CDR3 reads TGTGCCAGCAGCTTACGGAGCTCTGGGGCCAACGTCCTGACTTTC. Translation gives CASSLRSSGANVLTF.

In this sample, this clonotype turned up a few times. This sequence joins TRBV6-2 or TRBV6-3 and TRBJ1-5, with D unresolved. V was trimmed by 6 bases and J by 0 bases, leaving 12 bases between them. Germline-derived CDR1 and CDR2 are MNHEY and SVGEGT. The CDR3 sequence is 15 residues long. The CDR3 is CASRSGRISNQPQHF. In DNA form, the CDR3 reads TGTGCCAGCAGAAGTGGACGGATTAGCAATCAGCCCCAGCATTTT.

This clonotype was seen ten or more times. This chain uses TRBV12-3 or TRBV12-4 with TRBJ1-3; no definite D call. This CDR3 spans 15 amino acids. The V and J ends lost 3 bases and 0 bases respectively, with 9 bases between them. The CDR3, as DNA: TGTGCCAGCAGTTTGGACTCCTACTCTGGAAACACCATATATTTT. This codes for CASSLDSYSGNTIYF.

There are many counts of this clonotype. The chain recombines TRBV7-9 with TRBJ1-3, with D possibly matching TRBD1 (6 bases). V lost 5 bases and J 3 bases, leaving 14 bases between the germline ends. The CDR3 has 15 residues. Per the germline V gene, CDR1 is SEHNR and CDR2 is FQNEAQ (reference sequence). CDR3 region: CASSPDRGGGNTIYF. The CDR3 DNA follows: TGTGCCAGCAGCCCGGACAGAGGAGGTGGAAACACCATATATTTT.

This clonotype was seen at least ten times. The CDR3: CASSFLSGNTEAFF. In DNA, the CDR3 is TGTGCCAGCAGCTTTCTTTCCGGGAACACTGAAGCTTTCTTT. V and J are TRBV11-1 and TRBJ1-1; D gene uncertain. Germline values: CDR1 SGHAT, CDR2 FQDESV (reference sequence). The CDR3 is made up of 14 amino acids. Trimming took off 3 bases at V and 1 base at J, with 9 bases between the two ends.

This clonotype was recorded at least ten times. The rearrangement links TRBV7-2 to TRBJ1-2; 7 nucleotides match TRBD1. The CDR3 has 14 amino acids. V shed 0 bases, J shed 2 bases, and the junction held 0 bases outside the gene matches. CDR1 and CDR2 (germline): SGHTA, FQGNSA. Here the CDR3 reads CASSLAGGNYGYTF. In nucleotides, the CDR3 is TGTGCCAGCAGCTTAGCAGGGGGCAACTATGGCTACACCTTC.

The table lists this clonotype with many counts. This chain uses TRBV12-3 or TRBV12-4 with TRBJ2-5; 8 bases align to TRBD2. V was clipped by 5 bases and J by 2 bases; unmatched bases: 7. This CDR3 has 15 amino acids. The DNA of the CDR3 is TGTGCCAGCAGTCCCCGGACTAGCTTTCAAGAGACCCAGTACTTC. Its protein product is CASSPRTSFQETQYF.

The gene calls are TRBV6-1 and TRBJ1-1, with TRBD1 as a possible D gene (5 bases). There are 13 residues in the CDR3. The germline V gene encodes CDR1 MNHNS and CDR2 SASEGT. Trimming pared 8 bases from V and 2 bases from J, leaving 12 bases between. The DNA for the CDR3 is TGTGCCAGCGGGCGGGGGTTAAACACTGAAGCTTTCTTT. This translates into CASGRGLNTEAFF.

V usage is TRBV5-4 and J usage is TRBJ2-7; 9 nucleotides agree with TRBD2. The CDR3 runs to 15 residues. Germline lookup yields CDR1 SGHNT and CDR2 YYREEE (reference sequence). Germline trimming cut 0 bases from V and 7 bases from J; bases unmatched to any gene: 8. CDR3 sequence: CASSLAGPLAGEQYF. The CDR3 coding sequence is TGTGCCAGCAGCTTGGCGGGTCCCCTAGCGGGAGAGCAGTACTTC.

This clonotype has a count of ten or more. V and J are TRBV2 and TRBJ2-3; possible D gene TRBD1, 5 bases. CDR1 is SNHLY, CDR2 FYNNEI, per germline. The CDR3 is made up of 14 amino acids. V was cut by 5 bases and J by 6 bases, with 15 bases left in between. CDR3 amino acids: CASSRRGLDDTQYF. CDR3 in DNA: TGTGCCAGCAGTCGAAGGGGTCTGGATGATACGCAGTATTTT.

The chain joins TRBV20-1 to TRBJ1-6; D uncertain. The CDR3 runs to 12 residues. Trimming took off 5 bases at V and 3 bases at J, with 5 bases between the two ends. Germline values: CDR1 DFQATT, CDR2 SNEGSKA (reference sequence). CDR3 nucleotides: TGCAGTGCTGCGAACTATAATTCACCCCTCCACTTT. Translated: CSAANYNSPLHF.

This clonotype appeared many times. The chain links TRBV28 to TRBJ2-5; D may be TRBD2 (5 bases). This CDR3 comprises 17 residues. Trimming took 5 bases from V and 2 from J, leaving 21 bases between them. The germline CDR1 and CDR2 sequences are MDHEN and SYDVKM. This CDR3 is CASSPLPAEEDQETQYF. The CDR3 coding sequence is TGTGCCAGCAGTCCCCTCCCTGCGGAGGAAGATCAAGAGACCCAGTACTTC.

This clonotype turned up a few times. The chain has TRBV5-5 and TRBJ2-1; the match to TRBD2 covers 8 bases. With V trimmed by 0 bases and J by 8 bases, 4 bases remained unmatched. Germline-derived CDR1 and CDR2 are SGHKS and YYEKEE (reference sequence). The length of the CDR3 is 14 residues. The CDR3 bases are TGTGCCAGCAGCTTGGCCCAGCGGGGGTATGAGCAGTTCTTC. Translating it yields CASSLAQRGYEQFF.

This chain connects TRBV9 to TRBJ1-1; possibly TRBD1 for D (5 bases). From germline, CDR1 is SGDLS and CDR2 YYNGEE. V lost 5 bases to trimming and J lost 5 bases, with 22 bases between them. The CDR3 is 16 residues long. DNA for the CDR3: TGTGCCAGCAGTCAGGGTGGAGGCGGCAGAAGGACTGAAGCTTTCTTT. This sequence encodes CASSQGGGGRRTEAFF.

V is TRBV29-1 and J is TRBJ2-5; D may be TRBD2 (5 bases). V lost 0 bases, J lost 5 bases, and 10 bases lay in between. CDR3 length: 13 amino acids. From germline, CDR1 is SQVTM and CDR2 ANQGSEA. This CDR3 reads CSVEDERVETQYF. For the CDR3, the DNA is TGCAGCGTTGAAGATGAGAGGGTGGAGACCCAGTACTTC. Full variable domain (rest looked up from reference TRBV29-1 and TRBJ2-5): SAVISQKPSRDICQRGTSLTIQCQVDSQVTMMFWYRQQPGQSLTLIATANQGSEATYESGFVIDKFPISRPNLTFSTLTVSNMSPEDSSIYLCSVEDERVETQYFGPGTRLLVL.

At least ten counts were recorded for this clonotype. The chain links TRBV7-2 to TRBJ2-5, with D maybe TRBD2 (5 bases). Per germline, CDR1 SGHTA and CDR2 FQGNSA. There are 14 residues in the CDR3. Trimming stripped 6 bases from V and 4 bases from J, with 15 bases between. In DNA form, the CDR3 reads TGTGCCAGCAGGGTCCCGGGGTTTGGAGAGACCCAGTACTTC. Amino acid sequence: CASRVPGFGETQYF.

The sample holds a few counts of this clonotype. The V call is TRBV19, the J call TRBJ2-1; 8 bases fit TRBD1. V was pared by 3 bases and J by 8 bases, with 9 bases of the junction left unmatched. The CDR3 consists of 15 residues. The germline gives CDR1 LNHDA, CDR2 SQIVND (reference sequence). The CDR3 here is CASSISYRGSDEQFF. The CDR3 DNA sequence: TGTGCCAGTAGTATCTCTTACAGGGGGTCGGATGAGCAGTTCTTC.

Ten or more counts support this clonotype. This chain joins TRBV7-2 and TRBJ1-1; D ambiguous. The germline V gene has CDR1 SGHTA and CDR2 FQGNSA. The CDR3 is made up of 12 amino acids. V dropped 5 bases and J dropped 7 bases, with 11 bases sitting between them. The CDR3 nucleotides are TGTGCCAGCAGCGAAATGCGGATTGAAGCTTTCTTT. This gives the protein CASSEMRIEAFF.

V and J are TRBV20-1 and TRBJ2-7; 8 positions match TRBD1. V dropped 3 bases and J dropped 1; count of bases not matched to a gene: 2. The CDR3 has 13 amino acids. CDR1 and CDR2 from the germline V gene are DFQATT and SNEGSKA (reference sequence). The CDR3 DNA reads as TGCAGTGCTAGGTGGACAGGGTCCTACGAGCAGTACTTC. The encoded protein is CSARWTGSYEQYF.

This clonotype came up a few times. The chain recombines TRBV29-1 with TRBJ2-7, with 7 bases lining up with TRBD2. The CDR3 has 14 amino acids. Germline V CDR1 and CDR2: SQVTM, ANQGSEA. The J segment lost 4 bases and the V segment lost 3 bases, leaving 9 bases of the junction unmatched. The CDR3 sequence is CSVDSGTKAYEQYF. In DNA, the CDR3 is TGCAGCGTTGATTCCGGGACTAAGGCGTACGAGCAGTACTTC.

This clonotype was picked up many times. This chain uses TRBV7-2 with TRBJ1-1; D is unresolved. Germline CDR1 and CDR2: SGHTA and FQGNSA. The CDR3 runs 15 residues. With 1 base removed from V and 5 bases from J, the gap between germline ends came to 14 bases. The chain's CDR3 is CASSLVGLRDTEAFF. The DNA of the CDR3 is TGTGCCAGCAGCTTAGTCGGCCTCCGGGATACTGAAGCTTTCTTT.

This clonotype was seen many times. The CDR3 region is CASSARDSYSNQPQHF. The CDR3, as DNA: TGTGCCAGCAGCGCCAGGGACAGTTATAGCAATCAGCCCCAGCATTTT. V gene TRBV7-2 combines with J gene TRBJ1-5; TRBD1 matches at 7 bases. The CDR3 runs 16 residues. V was pared by 5 bases and J by 0 bases, with 7 bases of the junction left unmatched. Germline assignment: CDR1 SGHTA and CDR2 FQGNSA.

Only a few counts were recorded for this clonotype. This chain joins TRBV5-1 and TRBJ2-7; maybe TRBD2 (5 bases). The germline V gene encodes CDR1 SGHRS and CDR2 YFSETQ. Trimming left V 4 bases short and J 3 bases short, with 11 bases between. CDR3 length: 13 amino acids. CDR3 nucleotide sequence: TGCGCCAGCAGCAATAAGGGAGTCTACGAGCAGTACTTC. Translated: CASSNKGVYEQYF.